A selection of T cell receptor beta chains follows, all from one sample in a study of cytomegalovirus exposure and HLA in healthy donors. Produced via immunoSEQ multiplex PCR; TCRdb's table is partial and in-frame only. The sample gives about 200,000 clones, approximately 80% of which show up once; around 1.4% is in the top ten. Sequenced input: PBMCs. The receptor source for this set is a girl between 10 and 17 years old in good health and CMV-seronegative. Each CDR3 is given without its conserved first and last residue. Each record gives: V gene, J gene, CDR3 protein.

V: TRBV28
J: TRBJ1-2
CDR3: ASSSSGVPYGYT

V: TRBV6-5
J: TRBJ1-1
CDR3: ASSYSRQGEAF

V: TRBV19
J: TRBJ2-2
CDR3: ASNRRPGDTGELF

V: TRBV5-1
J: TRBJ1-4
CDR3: ASSASRAVNEKLF

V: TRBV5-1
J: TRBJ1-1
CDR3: ASSSMTGGWTEAF

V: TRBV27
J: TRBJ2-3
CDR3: ASSLLSIRLAKNHHPVTDTQY

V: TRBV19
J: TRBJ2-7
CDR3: ASSQGFSYEQY

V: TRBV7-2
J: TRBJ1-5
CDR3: ASSVQGVYQPQH

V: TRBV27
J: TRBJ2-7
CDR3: ASGPQGVSYEQY

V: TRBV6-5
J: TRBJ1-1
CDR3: ASSYSTPREGAF

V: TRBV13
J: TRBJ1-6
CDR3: ASSLGSPRIGGSNSPLH

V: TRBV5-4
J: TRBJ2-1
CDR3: ASSPSSRGALGNEQF

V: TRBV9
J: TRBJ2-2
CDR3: ASSVMGEINTGELF

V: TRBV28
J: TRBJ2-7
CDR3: ASSLGTLEQY

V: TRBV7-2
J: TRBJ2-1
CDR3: ASSLFRPLANEQF

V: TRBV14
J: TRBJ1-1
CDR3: ASSRLQGSTEAF

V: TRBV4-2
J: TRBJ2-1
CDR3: ASSHPGGNEQF

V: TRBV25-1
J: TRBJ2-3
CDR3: ASSLPDRSTDTQY

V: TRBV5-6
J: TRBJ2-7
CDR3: ASSLRYDRSLIYEQY

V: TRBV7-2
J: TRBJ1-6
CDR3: ASSVGNRRDSPLH